The text below deals with one T cell receptor (beta chain). The data derive from a study of blood T cell repertoires in COVID-19. Study-level background: Donors in the United States, Italy and Spain gave samples during acute or convalescent COVID-19. Sources were T cells, B-cell-depleted T cells, or PBMCs; the material itself was cDNA or gDNA.

Original analysis: Researchers report that nucleated cell counts were estimated from reference gene primer amplification. Assay used: immunoSEQ multiplex PCR; TCRdb lists only in-frame clones, some missing. V and J calls and clone size are as listed in that table; D and trimming were resolved from the DNA. The sample lists some 140,000 clones; about 90% were seen once. The germline V gene has CDR1 SNHLY and CDR2 FYNNEI. Deletions cut 7 bases from V and 3 bases from J, with 16 bases between. The CDR3 consists of 15 residues. Sequenced sample: peripheral blood. The rearrangement links TRBV2 to TRBJ2-1; weak D call: TRBD2 (7 bases). This receptor was obtained from a man aged 50-60 years with acute or convalescent COVID-19. The CDR3 reads CASTSWGGFYNEQFF. In nucleotides, the CDR3 is TGTGCCAGCACCTCGTGGGGGGGCTTCTACAATGAGCAGTTCTTC.